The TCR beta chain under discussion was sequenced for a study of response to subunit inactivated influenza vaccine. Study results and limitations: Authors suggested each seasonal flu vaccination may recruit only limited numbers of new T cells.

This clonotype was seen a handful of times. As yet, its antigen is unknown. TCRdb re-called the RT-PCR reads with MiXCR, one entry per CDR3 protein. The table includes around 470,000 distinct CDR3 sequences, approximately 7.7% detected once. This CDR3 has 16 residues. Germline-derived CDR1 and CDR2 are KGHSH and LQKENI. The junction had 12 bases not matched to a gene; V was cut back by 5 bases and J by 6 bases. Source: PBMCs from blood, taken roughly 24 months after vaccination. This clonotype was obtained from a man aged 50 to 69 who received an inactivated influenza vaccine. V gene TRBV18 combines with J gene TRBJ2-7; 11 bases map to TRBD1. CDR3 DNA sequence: TGTGCCAGCTCATCCGTAATCGGGACAGGGGGATCCGAGCAGTACTTC. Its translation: CASSSVIGTGGSEQYF.